The rows below give T cell receptor beta chains drawn from one sample of a study of low-dose radiotherapy and immunotherapy resistance in tumors. From the reads, TCRdb called clonotypes with MiXCR, one entry per CDR3 protein. The table lists tens of thousands of distinct CDR3 sequences, less than 40% of them singletons. The sample here was PBMCs, taken before treatment. The receptors stem from a male donor with gallbladder cancer. Both conserved end residues are part of each CDR3. The D gene is left open where the match is weak. Clone size appears in some rows only: once, few, many, or a class for an expanded clone.

D,size,J,V,DNA,CDR3
TRBD1,many,TRBJ2-5,TRBV2,TGTGCCAGCAGACGACAGGGGCCGGGGACCCAGTACTTC,CASRRQGPGTQYF
NA,few,TRBJ1-5,TRBV5-1,TGCGCCAGCAGCCCTACGGCGGGTATTTCTCAGCCCCAGCATTTT,CASSPTAGISQPQHF
NA,NA,TRBJ2-2,TRBV5-1,TGCGCCAGCAGCTTCACACCTACTCCCGGGGAGCTGTTTTTT,CASSFTPTPGELFF
TRBD2,NA,TRBJ2-7,TRBV29-1,TGCAGCGTTTCAGACCCGGGGGGATCCTCCTACGAGCAGTACTTC,CSVSDPGGSSYEQYF
NA,medium-sized,TRBJ2-1,TRBV2,TGTGCCAGCAGAGACAGGGACCAGCGGGAGCTAGACAATGAGCAGTTCTTC,CASRDRDQRELDNEQFF
TRBD2,many,TRBJ2-2,TRBV12-3/TRBV12-4,TGTGCCAGCAGATACGGACTAGCGGGAGTGAGGGACACCGGGGAGCTGTTTTTT,CASRYGLAGVRDTGELFF
NA,NA,TRBJ2-2,TRBV6-2/TRBV6-3,NA,CASSQLSRRLGELFFF
NA,medium-sized,TRBJ2-7,TRBV5-4,TGTGCCAGCAGCCCCGGAGCCCGGGGCCTCTACGAGCAGTACTTC,CASSPGARGLYEQYF
NA,many,TRBJ2-7,TRBV5-6,TGTGCCAGCACCCGCTGGGATTGGAACTACGAGCAGTACTTC,CASTRWDWNYEQYF
NA,NA,TRBJ2-7,TRBV9,TGTGCCAGCAGCCCCGGGATGGTTAGGCCCTACGAGCAGTACTTC,CASSPGMVRPYEQYF
NA,many,TRBJ1-2,TRBV28,TGTGCCAGCACCTCCCAGGGTTTTCTTTTGGGGGGCTACACCTTC,CASTSQGFLLGGYTF
NA,many,TRBJ2-1,TRBV11-3,TGTGCCAGCAGCTTAGTGACGGATGAGCAGTTCTTC,CASSLVTDEQFF
NA,medium-sized,TRBJ2-1,TRBV28,TGTGCCAGCAGTCAAGAGGACTCATTAGCGGTGAGCTCCTACAATGAGCAGTTCTTC,CASSQEDSLAVSSYNEQFF
TRBD1,NA,TRBJ2-3,TRBV19,TGTGCCAGTAGTCCCAACCTACAGGGGGCCGTGGATACGCAGTATTTT,CASSPNLQGAVDTQYF
NA,NA,TRBJ2-7,TRBV11-2,TGTGCCAGCAGCAAGGTGGGGTCCTACGAGCAGTACTTC,CASSKVGSYEQYF
NA,many,TRBJ2-2,TRBV12-3/TRBV12-4,TGTGCCAGCAGTTTCCGGACAAGTGACACCGGGGAGCTGTTTTTT,CASSFRTSDTGELFF
NA,many,TRBJ2-5,TRBV4-1,TGCGCCAGCAGCCAAGACTCCAGGGGTAATGAACAAGAGACCCAGTACTTC,CASSQDSRGNEQETQYF
NA,few,TRBJ2-2,TRBV7-3,TGTGCCAGCAGCTCGGGAGTGAACACCGGGGAGCTGTTTTTT,CASSSGVNTGELFF
NA,many,TRBJ1-2,TRBV29-1,TGCAGCGTAGCCCGACCAGGGACGGGGAACTATGGCTACACCTTC,CSVARPGTGNYGYTF
NA,many,TRBJ2-3,TRBV29-1,TGCAGCGTGGAGGGGGACACAGATACGCAGTATTTT,CSVEGDTDTQYF
NA,many,TRBJ2-5,TRBV10-3,TGTGCCATCAGTGAGTCAGAGACCCAGTACTTC,CAISESETQYF
NA,many,TRBJ1-5,TRBV7-2,TGTGCCAGCAGCTTACTCGATCAGCCCCAGCATTTT,CASSLLDQPQHF
NA,NA,TRBJ2-2,TRBV5-1,TGCGCCAGCAGCTCGGCAAGCTTCGAACACCGGGAGCTGTTTTTT,CASSSASFEHRELFF
TRBD1,many,TRBJ2-5,TRBV5-1,TGCGCCAGCAGCTTGGCCGGGACAGATCAAGAGACCCAGTACTTC,CASSLAGTDQETQYF
NA,many,TRBJ1-2,TRBV4-2,TGTGCCAGCAGCCAGGCCCCCGATGGCTACACCTTC,CASSQAPDGYTF
TRBD2,many,TRBJ2-2,TRBV5-5,TGTGCCAGCAGCTTCGGACTAGCGGTGAACACCGGGGAGCTGTTTTTT,CASSFGLAVNTGELFF
NA,NA,TRBJ2-3,TRBV5-1,TGCGCCAGCAGAGCCGGGATGCGCACAGATACGCAGTATTTT,CASRAGMRTDTQYF
NA,many,TRBJ2-1,TRBV19,TGTGCCAGTACCTTAAGAGAGGGTTGGAATGAGCAGTTCTTC,CASTLREGWNEQFF
TRBD1,NA,TRBJ1-6,TRBV11-1,TGTGCCAGCAGCTCGGGACAGGCCGTAAGCAATAATTCACCCCTCCACTTT,CASSSGQAVSNNSPLHF
NA,many,TRBJ1-1,TRBV7-6,TGTGCCAGCAGCCTCTCTCGCCGGCGGAGTGAAGCTTTCTTT,CASSLSRRRSEAFF
NA,NA,TRBJ1-6,TRBV7-2,TGTGCCAGCAGCTTATCCGTAGGACCTTCACCCCTCCACTTT,CASSLSVGPSPLHF
TRBD1,many,TRBJ1-6,TRBV30,TGTGCCTGGAACCCGACAGGGGTCAGTTCACCCCTCCACTTT,CAWNPTGVSSPLHF
NA,once,TRBJ2-5,TRBV25-1,TGTGCCAGCAGTTTCCGGACCGGTGAGACCCAGTACTTC,CASSFRTGETQYF
TRBD1,many,TRBJ2-2,TRBV12-3/TRBV12-4,TGTGCCAGCAGTCGCTGGGACAGTCCGAACACCGGGGAGCTGTTTTTT,CASSRWDSPNTGELFF
TRBD1,NA,TRBJ2-1,TRBV7-2,TGTGCCAGCAGCAAAGGGACAGCGAACAATGAGCAGTTCTTC,CASSKGTANNEQFF
NA,many,TRBJ2-5,TRBV7-2,TGTGCCAGCAGCACTGGACAGCGCGGGGCCCAGTACTTC,CASSTGQRGAQYF
NA,NA,TRBJ2-7,TRBV2,TGTGCCAGCATCCAAGGGAGCTCCTACGAGCAGTACTTC,CASIQGSSYEQYF
NA,NA,TRBJ1-1,TRBV6-6,TGTGCCAGCAGTGGACAGAGGAACACTGAAGCTTTCTTT,CASSGQRNTEAFF
NA,once,TRBJ2-3,TRBV6-2/TRBV6-3,TGTGCCAGCACCAATAACGGACTAGATACGCAGTATTTT,CASTNNGLDTQYF
TRBD2,many,TRBJ2-2,TRBV7-9,TGTGCCAGCATGACTAGCGGGGGCCGCCGTGGAGAGCTGTTTTTT,CASMTSGGRRGELFF
TRBD2,once,TRBJ2-5,TRBV6-2/TRBV6-3,TGTGCCAGCAGGGCGACTAGCGGGAGGGAGACCCAGTACTTC,CASRATSGRETQYF
TRBD1,many,TRBJ1-1,TRBV6-1,TGTGCCAGCAGTGAAGCGACAGGGCGGAACACTGAAGCTTTCTTT,CASSEATGRNTEAFF
TRBD1,NA,TRBJ1-5,TRBV28,TGTGCCAGCAGTTTTTACAGGGGAGGCAATCAGCCCCAGCATTTT,CASSFYRGGNQPQHF
NA,many,TRBJ1-5,TRBV12-3/TRBV12-4,TGTGCCAGCAGCTTGGGGCGACAGCTAGGCAATCAGCCCCAGCATTTT,CASSLGRQLGNQPQHF
NA,NA,TRBJ2-1,TRBV30,TGTGCCTGGAGGACGAGGTACCCTTCCTACAATCAGCAGTTCTTC,CAWRTRYPSYNQQFF
TRBD1,many,TRBJ2-3,TRBV2,TGTGCCAGCAGTGATAGCCAGGGGGTCGCAGATACGCAGTATTTT,CASSDSQGVADTQYF
TRBD1,many,TRBJ1-5,TRBV28,TGTGCCAGCAGTTCCGCGACAGGGGGTAATCAGCCCCAGCATTTT,CASSSATGGNQPQHF